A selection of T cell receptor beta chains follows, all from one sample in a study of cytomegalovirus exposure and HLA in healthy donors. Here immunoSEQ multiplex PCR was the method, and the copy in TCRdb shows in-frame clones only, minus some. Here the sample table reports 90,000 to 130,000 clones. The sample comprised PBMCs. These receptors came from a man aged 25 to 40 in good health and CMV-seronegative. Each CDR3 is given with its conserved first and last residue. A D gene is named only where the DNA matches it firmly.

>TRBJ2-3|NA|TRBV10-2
CASSEIGRAGRSTDTQYF
TGCGCCAGCAGTGAGATCGGGCGGGCGGGTCGGAGCACAGATACGCAGTATTTT
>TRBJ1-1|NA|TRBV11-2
CASSLDNPGMSKYTEAFF
TGTGCCAGCAGCTTAGACAATCCAGGGATGAGTAAGTACACTGAAGCTTTCTTT
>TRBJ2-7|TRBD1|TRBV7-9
CASSRTGGGHEQYF
TGTGCCAGCAGCCGGACAGGAGGAGGCCACGAGCAGTACTTC
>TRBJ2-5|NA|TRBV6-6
CASSSSGVQETQYF
TGTGCCAGCAGTTCGTCAGGGGTCCAAGAGACCCAGTACTTC
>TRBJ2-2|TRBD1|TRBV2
CASQDRATGELFF
TGTGCCAGTCAAGACAGGGCAACCGGGGAGCTGTTTTTT
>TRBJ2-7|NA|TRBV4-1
CASGLGVEGEQYF
TGCGCCAGCGGATTAGGGGTGGAGGGCGAGCAGTACTTC
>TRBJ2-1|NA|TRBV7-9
CASSSIGQRSSYNEQFF
TGTGCCAGCAGCTCAATTGGACAGAGAAGCTCCTACAATGAGCAGTTCTTC
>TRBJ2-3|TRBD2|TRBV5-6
CASIRTSGEDTQYF
TGTGCCAGCATCCGGACTAGCGGAGAAGATACGCAGTATTTT
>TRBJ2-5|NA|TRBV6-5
CATHRQGRETQYF
TGTGCCACCCATAGGCAGGGGAGAGAGACCCAGTACTTC
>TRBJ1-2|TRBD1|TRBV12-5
CASGWDSGLYGYTF
TGTGCTAGTGGATGGGACAGCGGACTATATGGCTACACCTTC
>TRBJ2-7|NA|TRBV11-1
CASSFFSGSYEQYF
TGTGCCAGCAGCTTTTTTAGCGGCTCCTACGAGCAGTACTTC
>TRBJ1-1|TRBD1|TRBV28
CASSLQTGLGAFF
TGTGCCAGCAGTTTACAGACAGGGCTGGGAGCTTTCTTT
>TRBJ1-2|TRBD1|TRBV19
CASLGQGFNPYYGYTF
TGTGCCAGTCTCGGACAGGGCTTCAATCCCTACTATGGCTACACCTTC
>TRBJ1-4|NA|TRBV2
CASSDGQGNEKLFF
TGTGCCAGCAGTGACGGGCAGGGGAATGAAAAACTGTTTTTT
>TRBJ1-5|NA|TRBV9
CASSVSQGMQPQHF
TGTGCCAGCAGCGTTTCACAGGGAATGCAGCCCCAGCATTTT
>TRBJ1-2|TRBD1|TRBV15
CATSRGQGVWYGYTF
TGTGCCACCAGCAGGGGACAGGGGGTATGGTATGGCTACACCTTC
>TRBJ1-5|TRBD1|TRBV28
CASSLAAAGGPGNQPQHF
TGTGCCAGCAGTTTAGCGGCGGCAGGGGGCCCGGGCAATCAGCCCCAGCATTTT
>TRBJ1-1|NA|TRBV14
CASSHPRSRAFF
TGTGCCAGCAGCCACCCCAGGTCCCGAGCTTTCTTT
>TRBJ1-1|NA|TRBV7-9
CASSSVFEAFF
TGTGCCAGCAGCTCGGTGTTTGAAGCTTTCTTT
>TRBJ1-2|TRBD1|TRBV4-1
CASSQVPQTGGYGYTF
TGCGCCAGCAGCCAAGTTCCCCAAACAGGGGGCTATGGCTACACCTTC
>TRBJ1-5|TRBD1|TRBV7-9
CASSLGQDYSNQPQHF
TGTGCCAGCAGCTTGGGACAGGACTATAGCAATCAGCCCCAGCATTTT
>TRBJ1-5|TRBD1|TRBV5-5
CASSRTGQGNQPQHF
TGTGCCAGCAGCAGGACCGGACAGGGCAATCAGCCCCAGCATTTT
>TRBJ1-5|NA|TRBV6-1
CASRVTVNQPQHF
TGTGCCAGCAGGGTAACGGTGAATCAGCCCCAGCATTTT
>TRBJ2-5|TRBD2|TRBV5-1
CASSGLGRGGGETQYF
TGCGCCAGCAGCGGCTTAGGGCGCGGGGGTGGGGAGACCCAGTACTTC
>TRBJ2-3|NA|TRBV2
CASKGFAGSQYF
TGTGCCAGCAAGGGGTTTGCAGGGTCGCAGTATTTT
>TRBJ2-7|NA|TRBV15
CATRDGQGSYEQYF
TGTGCCACCAGAGACGGGCAGGGCTCCTACGAGCAGTACTTC
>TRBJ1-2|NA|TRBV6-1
CASSEAKRRRLGYGYTF
TGTGCCAGCAGTGAAGCAAAGAGAAGGAGGCTCGGATATGGCTACACCTTC
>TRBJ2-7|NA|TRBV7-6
CASSLVASKIAYEQYF
TGTGCCAGCAGCTTAGTCGCATCGAAAATAGCCTACGAGCAGTACTTC
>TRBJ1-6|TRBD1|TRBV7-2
CASSLQGVNSPLHF
TGTGCCAGCAGCCTACAGGGGGTTAATTCACCCCTCCACTTT
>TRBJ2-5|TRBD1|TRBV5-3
CARSPRDSDLETQYF
TGTGCCAGAAGCCCCCGGGACAGCGACCTAGAGACCCAGTACTTC
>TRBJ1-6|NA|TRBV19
CASATGFSSYNSPLHF
TGTGCCAGTGCCACAGGGTTCAGCTCCTATAATTCACCCCTCCACTTT
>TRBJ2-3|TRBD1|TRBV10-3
CAIKGAGADTQYF
TGTGCCATCAAGGGGGCGGGTGCAGATACGCAGTATTTT
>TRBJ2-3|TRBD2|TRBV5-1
CASSLARSGGGATDTQYF
TGCGCCAGCAGCTTGGCTAGATCGGGCGGGGGGGCCACAGATACGCAGTATTTT
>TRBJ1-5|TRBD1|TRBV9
CASSDGTGLHQPQHF
TGTGCCAGCAGCGATGGGACAGGGCTCCATCAGCCCCAGCATTTT
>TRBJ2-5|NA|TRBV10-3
CAISWTQTTQETQYF
TGTGCCATCAGTTGGACTCAGACAACTCAAGAGACCCAGTACTTC
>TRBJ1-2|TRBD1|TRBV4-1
CASSQALNRGNYGYTF
TGCGCCAGCAGCCAAGCCCTCAACAGGGGGAACTATGGCTACACCTTC
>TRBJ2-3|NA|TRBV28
CASHDRITDTQYF
TGTGCCAGCCATGACAGGATCACAGATACGCAGTATTTT
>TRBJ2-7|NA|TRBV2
CASSKTLTGSREQYF
TGTGCCAGCAGCAAAACCCTAACGGGGAGCAGGGAGCAGTACTTC
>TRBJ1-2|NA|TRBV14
CASSPYSYGYTF
TGTGCCAGCAGCCCCTATTCTTATGGCTACACCTTC
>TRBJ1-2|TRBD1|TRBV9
CARDRGGYTF
TGTGCCAGAGACAGGGGTGGCTACACCTTC
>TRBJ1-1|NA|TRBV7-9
CASSSARLGNTEAFF
TGTGCCAGCAGCTCAGCCCGACTGGGGAACACTGAAGCTTTCTTT
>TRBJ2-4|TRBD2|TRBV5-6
CASSTLAGVGSYF
TGTGCCAGCAGCACACTAGCGGGGGTCGGGTCGTACTTC
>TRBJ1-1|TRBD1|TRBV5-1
CASSLEGQGREAFF
TGCGCCAGCAGCTTAGAGGGACAGGGCCGTGAAGCTTTCTTT